This is a list of T cell receptor beta chains from one sample in a study of regulatory T cells in long-lasting Graves disease. TCRdb called the multiplex PCR reads again in MiXCR, with one record for every CDR3 protein. The sample yields 530,000 or so distinct CDR3 sequences, about 16% seen once. These records were also assigned to another study, of T cells in Graves' hyperthyroidism and ophthalmopathy.

The input for sequencing was peripheral blood mononuclear cells (PBMCs), taken at new diagnosis, from a patient treated with antithyroid drugs. These TCRs come from a man in his late teens or twenties with Graves disease. Both conserved end residues are part of each CDR3. A D gene is named only where the DNA matches it firmly. Not all rows give a size; the values are once, few, many and, for expanded clones, a class.

>18|-|TRBD2|TRBJ2-7|TRBV13
CASSLSSRTSGSSYEQYF
TGTGCCAGCAGCTTAAGTTCTCGGACTAGCGGTAGCTCCTACGAGCAGTACTTC
>15|many|TRBD2|TRBJ2-2|TRBV7-9
CASSRLAGVTGELFF
TGTGCCAGCAGTCGACTAGCGGGAGTCACCGGGGAGCTGTTTTTT
>15|-|-|TRBJ1-4|TRBV5-1
CASSLTPGPNEKLFF
TGCGCCAGCAGCTTGACTCCGGGGCCTAATGAAAAACTGTTTTTT
>12|many|-|TRBJ1-1|TRBV7-2
CASSSGETGAFF
TGTGCCAGCAGCTCTGGTGAAACTGGGGCTTTCTTT
>17|-|TRBD1|TRBJ1-4|TRBV27
CASSFRGQGRTNEKLFF
TGTGCCAGCAGTTTCCGCGGACAGGGGAGGACTAATGAAAAACTGTTTTTT
>16|-|-|TRBJ2-1|TRBV15
CATSYDRDSSYNGQFF
TGTGCCACCAGCTACGACCGGGACTCCTCCTACAATGGGCAGTTCTTC
>15|few|TRBD1|TRBJ1-5|TRBV4-1
CASSHGDRGGQPQHF
TGCGCCAGCAGCCACGGGGACAGGGGAGGTCAGCCCCAGCATTTT
>13|-|TRBD1|TRBJ1-2|TRBV6-1
CASILTGGNGYTF
TGTGCCAGCATCCTGACAGGGGGAAATGGCTACACCTTC
>17|few|TRBD1|TRBJ2-6|TRBV19
CATSKWTGGYGANVLTF
TGTGCCACTAGTAAATGGACAGGGGGATATGGGGCCAACGTCCTGACTTTC
>15|few|TRBD1|TRBJ2-1|TRBV20-1
CSAEGGNSVIREQFF
TGCAGTGCAGAAGGGGGCAACTCAGTAATTCGTGAGCAGTTCTTC
>14|many|TRBD1|TRBJ1-4|TRBV5-1
CASSFGQGGEKLFF
TGCGCCAGCAGCTTCGGACAGGGTGGCGAAAAACTGTTTTTT
>15|-|-|TRBJ1-3|TRBV6-5
CASSYSSGDGNTIYF
TGTGCCAGCAGTTACTCGTCGGGGGATGGAAACACCATATATTTT
>17|few|-|TRBJ2-2|TRBV27
CASSLWIGTPNTGELFF
TGTGCCAGCAGTTTATGGATCGGGACTCCTAACACCGGGGAGCTGTTTTTT
>14|few|-|TRBJ2-7|TRBV12-3/TRBV12-4
CASSHTGYSYEQYF
TGTGCCAGCAGTCATACAGGGTACTCCTACGAGCAGTACTTC
>16|many|TRBD2|TRBJ2-1|TRBV5-1
CASSGLLAGVLNEQFF
TGCGCCAGCAGCGGCCTACTAGCGGGAGTTTTGAATGAGCAGTTCTTC
>13|many|TRBD1|TRBJ1-2|TRBV12-3/TRBV12-4
CASSPGGMEGYTF
TGTGCCAGCAGCCCAGGGGGCATGGAGGGCTACACCTTC
>14|-|-|TRBJ2-2|TRBV15
CATRQTANTGELFF
TGTGCCACCAGGCAGACTGCGAACACCGGGGAGCTGTTTTTT
>17|-|TRBD2|TRBJ2-3|TRBV14
CASSHTPSGRAILLASF
TGTGCCAGCAGCCATACTCCCAGCGGGAGGGCCATCCTCCTAGCTAGTTTT
>16|many|-|TRBJ1-1|TRBV28
CASSLIAQSGNTEAFF
TGTGCCAGCAGTTTAATCGCGCAAAGCGGGAACACTGAAGCTTTCTTT
>17|-|TRBD2|TRBJ2-2|TRBV7-7
CASSLLLAGVNTGELFF
TGTGCTAGCAGCTTGTTGCTAGCGGGAGTTAACACCGGGGAGCTGTTTTTT
>16|few|-|TRBJ1-3|TRBV7-2
CASSLSRGPTGNTIYF
TGTGCCAGCAGCTTAAGTCGGGGGCCGACTGGAAACACCATATATTTT
>17|-|-|TRBJ2-3|TRBV9
CASSVRRSGNFPDTQYF
TGTGCCAGCAGCGTGAGGAGAAGCGGAAATTTCCCAGATACGCAGTATTTT
>14|few|-|TRBJ2-3|TRBV29-1
CSVFSGGNTDTQYF
TGCAGCGTCTTCTCAGGGGGGAACACAGATACGCAGTATTTT
>13|many|-|TRBJ1-5|TRBV19
CASRGSPYQPQHF
TGTGCCAGTAGGGGCAGCCCTTATCAGCCCCAGCATTTT
>12|few|-|TRBJ1-2|TRBV7-2
CASSLVGRSYTF
TGTGCCAGCAGCTTAGTAGGGCGGAGCTACACCTTC
>16|-|-|TRBJ2-7|TRBV10-3
CAISNPRDSSSYEQYF
TGTGCCATCAGCAATCCCCGGGACTCGAGCTCCTACGAGCAGTACTTC
>15|-|-|TRBJ2-4|TRBV2
CASSDGRQAKNIQYF
TGTGCCAGCAGTGACGGCAGGCAAGCCAAAAACATTCAGTACTTC
>16|-|TRBD2|TRBJ2-1|TRBV7-9
CASSFAASSGIGEQFF
TGTGCCAGCAGCTTCGCTGCGTCTAGCGGGATCGGTGAGCAGTTCTTC
>14|many|-|TRBJ2-5|TRBV11-2
CASSLNPTQETQYF
TGTGCCAGCAGTCTTAACCCTACACAAGAGACCCAGTACTTC
>12|many|-|TRBJ1-5|TRBV28
CASSPLRQPQHF
TGTGCCAGCAGCCCCCTACGGCAGCCCCAGCATTTT
>13|many|-|TRBJ2-7|TRBV12-3/TRBV12-4
CASSLGQVHEQYF
TGTGCCAGCAGTTTAGGGCAAGTTCACGAGCAGTACTTC
>14|few|-|TRBJ2-7|TRBV7-9
CASSKTGLRGEQYF
TGTGCCAGCAGTAAAACGGGACTGCGAGGCGAGCAGTACTTC
>17|-|TRBD2|TRBJ2-2|TRBV9
CASSILVGGPGVGELFF
TGTGCCAGCAGCATCCTAGTGGGAGGGCCTGGCGTCGGGGAGCTGTTTTTT
>18|-|TRBD1|TRBJ2-4|TRBV13
CASSLGPPRQGIKNIQYF
TGTGCCAGCAGCTTAGGACCCCCTAGACAGGGGATCAAAAACATTCAGTACTTC
>15|-|TRBD2|TRBJ2-1|TRBV9
CASSVVAGGPDEQFF
TGTGCCAGCAGCGTAGTAGCGGGAGGGCCTGATGAGCAGTTCTTC
>13|many|-|TRBJ2-7|TRBV30
CAWTPGVSYEQYF
TGTGCCTGGACTCCGGGAGTATCCTACGAGCAGTACTTC
>15|many|-|TRBJ1-1|TRBV9
CASSVGGLTNTEAFF
TGTGCCAGCAGCGTAGGCGGGCTCACGAACACTGAAGCTTTCTTT
>15|-|-|TRBJ1-3|TRBV12-3/TRBV12-4
CASSPLGGSGNTIYF
TGTGCCAGCAGCCCCCTGGGGGGGTCTGGAAACACCATATATTTT
>15|many|TRBD2|TRBJ2-7|TRBV4-2
CASSQIASGSGEQYF
TGTGCCAGCAGCCAAATCGCTAGCGGGAGTGGCGAGCAGTACTTC
>15|many|-|TRBJ1-2|TRBV7-2
CASSLGPDRNYGYTF
TGTGCCAGCAGCTTAGGGCCCGACCGGAACTATGGCTACACCTTC
>14|many|-|TRBJ1-5|TRBV30
CAWSDTRLNQPQHF
TGTGCCTGGAGCGACACCCGACTCAATCAGCCCCAGCATTTT
>17|-|-|TRBJ1-6|TRBV4-1
CASSQLTPGVGNSPLHF
TGCGCCAGCAGCCAATTAACCCCAGGGGTTGGTAATTCACCCCTCCACTTT
>14|many|-|TRBJ1-1|TRBV18
CASSPPASRTVAFF
TGTGCCAGCTCACCACCGGCAAGTAGAACAGTAGCTTTCTTT
>15|few|TRBD1|TRBJ2-7|TRBV5-1
CASSLETGLIYEQYF
TGCGCCAGCAGCTTGGAGACAGGGTTGATCTACGAGCAGTACTTC
>13|-|-|TRBJ2-5|TRBV13
CASSSEGRETQYF
TGTGCCAGCAGCTCAGAGGGGCGGGAGACCCAGTACTTC